In its sample, the clone carrying this T cell receptor (beta chain) was seen a few times. The sample comes from a study of patients and donors after allogeneic stem cell transplantation. TCRdb redid the calling of the RT-PCR reads with MiXCR, one entry per CDR3 protein. The sample lists about a million distinct CDR3 sequences; about a sixth were seen once. CDR1 is LGHDT, CDR2 YNNKEL, per germline (reference sequence). V was pared by 2 bases and J by 4 bases, with 5 bases between. This CDR3 spans 13 amino acids. Sequenced: blood, either unsorted or a sorted T cell fraction (not recorded which). The chain joins TRBV3-1 to TRBJ2-2; no firm D call. This receptor was obtained from a human donor who was either an allogeneic HSCT recipient or a stem cell or donor lymphocyte infusion donor (not recorded which). It is not recorded whose cells these are; they may come from a transplant donor. The chain's CDR3 is CASSQIFTGELFF. In DNA form, the CDR3 reads TGTGCCAGCAGCCAAATTTTCACCGGGGAGCTGTTTTTT.